The 32 T cell receptor beta chains below come from one sample, sequenced in a study of T cell responses to AZD1222 COVID-19 vaccine. Assay used: immunoSEQ multiplex PCR; TCRdb lists only in-frame clones, some missing. This table has approximately 84,000 clones, roughly nine tenths appearing once. The sequenced sample was peripheral blood, obtained on day 0 of AZD1222 vaccination. These receptors all stem from an adult in good health.

The rearrangement joins TRBV9 to TRBJ2-1, with D tentatively TRBD1 (5 bases). V lost 0 bases and J lost 9, with 16 bases in between. Germline V gene data show CDR1 as SGDLS and CDR2 as YYNGEE. The CDR3 has 15 amino acids. CDR3 sequence: CASSVVSQGGGEQFF. The CDR3 coding sequence is TGTGCCAGCAGCGTAGTGAGTCAGGGCGGTGGTGAGCAGTTCTTC.

This chain links TRBV28 with TRBJ1-2; D unclear. V was trimmed by 6 bases and J by 7 bases, leaving 18 bases between them. CDR3 length: 14 amino acids. Germline CDR1 is MDHEN and CDR2 is SYDVKM. CDR3 residues: CASREGSRLPGYTF. The CDR3 bases are TGTGCCAGCAGAGAAGGCAGCCGACTACCTGGCTACACCTTC.

To note about this clone: This sample also contains other DNA sequences that code for the same CDR3. The chain links TRBV7-2 to TRBJ2-7, with TRBD2 identical over 8 bases. The CDR3 covers 14 residues. V was pared by 5 bases and J by 0 bases, with 3 bases of the junction left unmatched. CDR1 and CDR2 (germline): SGHTA, FQGNSA. CDR3 loop: CASSPSGSSYEQYF. The CDR3 coding sequence is TGTGCCAGCAGCCCCAGCGGGAGCTCCTACGAGCAGTACTTC.

This clone has only a few counts. The gene calls are TRBV7-6 and TRBJ1-4; D is uncertain. The CDR3 contains 16 residues. The germline V gene has CDR1 SGHVS and CDR2 FNYEAQ. Between the trimmed V and J ends, which lost 5 bases and 7 bases, there was a span of 20 bases. For the CDR3, the DNA is TGTGCCAGCAGCCTATTAGCTGCGCCAGGAACTGAAAAACTGTTTTTT. It is translated as CASSLLAAPGTEKLFF.

The chain combines TRBV11-3 with TRBJ2-1, with a weak D call TRBD2 (7 bases). Germline assignment: CDR1 SGHNT and CDR2 YENEEA. This CDR3 comprises 14 residues. V was cut by 7 bases and J by 2 bases, with 12 bases left in between. CDR3 protein: CASKGGGPYNEQFF. For the CDR3, the DNA is TGTGCCAGCAAAGGGGGAGGGCCCTACAATGAGCAGTTCTTC.

In DNA, the CDR3 is TGTGCCAGTAACAACGTCCCTAATGGCTACACCTTC. It is translated as CASNNVPNGYTF. The chain combines TRBV19 with TRBJ1-2; D is uncertain. The length of the CDR3 is 12 residues. V was pared by 7 bases and J by 6 bases, with 12 bases between. Per the germline V gene, CDR1 is LNHDA and CDR2 is SQIVND (reference sequence).

The chain joins TRBV28 to TRBJ1-2; no definite D call. V was cut by 1 base and J by 5 bases, with 8 bases left in between. This CDR3 contains 13 residues. Germline V lookup: CDR1 MDHEN, CDR2 SYDVKM. Written as DNA, the CDR3 is TGTGCCAGCAGTTTATTTGGCCCATATGGCTACACCTTC. This encodes CASSLFGPYGYTF.

This chain joins TRBV4-3 and TRBJ2-2; 8 positions agree with TRBD2. The CDR3 totals 16 residues. The trim removed 4 bases at V and 6 bases at J, leaving 10 bases unmatched. The V gene's germline CDR1 is LGHNA and CDR2 YSLEER. CDR3 DNA: TGCGCCAGCAGCCCCCGCCCGGGAGGGCCAGCCGGGGAGCTGTTTTTT. Translating gives CASSPRPGGPAGELFF.

The V gene is TRBV28, the J gene TRBJ1-5, with D perhaps TRBD1 (5 bases). Germline CDR1 MDHEN, CDR2 SYDVKM. Trimming shortened V by 10 bases and J by 2 bases, and 12 bases separated the two germline ends. CDR3 length equals 13 residues. CDR3: CATQGGRNQPQHF. CDR3 DNA sequence: TGTGCCACGCAGGGAGGCCGCAATCAGCCCCAGCATTTT. Looking up the rest from reference TRBV28 and TRBJ1-5 gives the full variable domain: DVKVTQSSRYLVKRTGEKVFLECVQDMDHENMFWYRQDPGLGLRLIYFSYDVKMKEKGDIPEGYSVSREKKERFSLILESASTNQTSMYLCATQGGRNQPQHFGDGTRLSIL.

The V gene is TRBV7-9, the J gene TRBJ1-2; D is unresolved. The CDR3 runs to 12 residues. CDR1 is SEHNR and CDR2 is FQNEAQ in the germline V gene (reference sequence). V was trimmed by 5 bases and J by 6 bases, leaving 10 bases between them. The CDR3 DNA sequence: TGTGCCAGCAGCCCATCTGGGGATGGCTACACCTTC. The encoded protein is CASSPSGDGYTF.

This chain uses TRBV4-1 with TRBJ1-2; D is undetermined. Trimming shortened V by 0 bases and J by 8 bases, and 19 bases separated the two germline ends. This CDR3 is 16 amino acids long. Germline CDR1 MGHRA, CDR2 YSYEKL. CDR3 region: CASSQEHRQPPRGYTF. The CDR3 region has the DNA TGCGCCAGCAGCCAAGAACATCGGCAGCCTCCTCGGGGCTACACCTTC.

The gene calls are TRBV6-5 and TRBJ1-4, with 11 bases identical to TRBD1. The junction had 8 bases not matched to a gene; V was cut back by 6 bases and J by 8 bases. From germline, CDR1 is MNHEY and CDR2 SVGAGI. The CDR3 totals 15 residues. Here the CDR3 reads CASSGDRGSEEKLFF. CDR3 nucleotides: TGTGCCAGCAGCGGGGACAGGGGGTCGGAGGAAAAACTGTTTTTT.

This clone was seen a few times. The V and J genes are TRBV30 and TRBJ2-2; D remains ambiguous. Trimming took off 1 base at V and 7 bases at J, with 13 bases between the two ends. The CDR3 is made up of 14 amino acids. Germline lookup yields CDR1 GTSNPN and CDR2 SVGIG (reference sequence). CDR3 sequence reads: CAWSEVLQLGELFF. The CDR3 DNA follows: TGTGCCTGGAGTGAGGTCCTACAGCTCGGGGAGCTGTTTTTT.

The chain employs TRBV6-5 and TRBJ2-3; 9 nucleotides line up with TRBD2. V was pared by 6 bases and J by 6 bases, with 10 bases of the junction left unmatched. This CDR3 contains 15 residues. The V gene's germline CDR1 is MNHEY and CDR2 SVGAGI. CDR3 coding DNA: TGTGCCAGCAGGATTCGTAGCGGGAGAGGGGATACGCAGTATTTT. Its protein is CASRIRSGRGDTQYF.

The rearrangement uses TRBV9 and TRBJ2-7; 7 bases are shared with TRBD1. This CDR3 spans 15 amino acids. The germline CDR1 and CDR2 sequences are SGDLS and YYNGEE. V lost 0 bases and J lost 2; bases outside the gene matches: 5. CDR3 residues: CASSVGGGAPYEQYF. DNA for the CDR3: TGTGCCAGCAGCGTAGGAGGGGGCGCCCCCTACGAGCAGTACTTC. The full variable domain, its missing parts supplied by reference TRBV9 and TRBJ2-7, is DSGVTQTPKHLITATGQRVTLRCSPRSGDLSVYWYQQSLDQGLQFLIQYYNGEERAKGNILERFSAQQFPDLHSELNLSSLELGDSALYFCASSVGGGAPYEQYFGPGTRLTVT.

The chain is built from TRBV7-2 and TRBJ1-3; D is uncertain. This CDR3 is built from 14 residues. Trimming removed 4 bases at V and 8 bases at J, with 15 bases between. Germline V gene data show CDR1 as SGHTA and CDR2 as FQGNSA. DNA for the CDR3: TGTGCCAGCAGCTCATTGGACCCTGAGGACACCATATATTTT. It encodes CASSSLDPEDTIYF. Supplemented by reference TRBV7-2 and TRBJ1-3, the full variable domain reads GAGVSQSPSNKVTEKGKDVELRCDPISGHTALYWYRQSLGQGLEFLIYFQGNSAPDKSGLPSDRFSAERTGGSVSTLTIQRTQQEDSAVYLCASSSLDPEDTIYFGEGSWLTVV.

V is TRBV18 and J is TRBJ2-1, with D perhaps TRBD2 (5 bases). Per the germline V gene, CDR1 is KGHSH and CDR2 is LQKENI. The CDR3 extends over 14 amino acids. Trimming pared 6 bases from V and 5 bases from J, leaving 14 bases between. The CDR3 protein is CASSLGGTNNEQFF. The CDR3 DNA reads TGTGCCAGCTCCCTTGGAGGAACCAACAATGAGCAGTTCTTC. The full variable domain, its missing parts supplied by reference TRBV18 and TRBJ2-1, is NAGVMQNPRHLVRRRGQEARLRCSPMKGHSHVYWYRQLPEEGLKFMVYLQKENIIDESGMPKERFSAEFPKEGPSILRIQQVVRGDSAAYFCASSLGGTNNEQFFGPGTRLTVL.

The rearrangement uses TRBV5-6 and TRBJ1-5, with D tentatively TRBD1 (5 bases). V lost 3 bases and J 6 bases, leaving 10 bases between the germline ends. There are 13 residues in the CDR3. Germline-derived CDR1 and CDR2 are SGHDT and YYEEEE. Here the CDR3 DNA reads TGTGCCAGCAGCTCCGTGGGGGGTCAGCCCCAGCATTTT. The encoded protein is CASSSVGGQPQHF.

CDR3 amino acids: CASSAMTSGSFTDTQYF. CDR3 coding DNA: TGTGCCAGCAGTGCAATGACTAGCGGGAGTTTCACAGATACGCAGTATTTT. The chain joins TRBV6-1 to TRBJ2-3; 12 bases are shared with TRBD2. CDR1 and CDR2 (germline): MNHNS, SASEGT. CDR3 length: 17 residues. Germline trimming cut 4 bases from V and 2 bases from J; bases unmatched to any gene: 7.

The V and J genes are TRBV7-2 and TRBJ2-1; D gene uncertain. Germline V gives CDR1 SGHTA, CDR2 FQGNSA. V lost 4 bases and J 5 bases, leaving 12 bases between the germline ends. The CDR3 extends over 14 amino acids. The CDR3 region is CASSSWQENNEQFF. DNA for the CDR3: TGTGCCAGCAGCTCATGGCAGGAGAACAATGAGCAGTTCTTC.

This clone was recorded a few times. This chain links TRBV11-2 with TRBJ2-7, with 10 bases that match TRBD2. The CDR3 sequence is 15 residues long. V was pared by 3 bases and J by 0 bases, with 2 bases of the junction left unmatched. CDR1 and CDR2 (germline): SGHAT, FQNNGV. The CDR3 DNA reads TGTGCCAGCAGCTTCGGGACTAGCGCCTCCTACGAGCAGTACTTC. As protein: CASSFGTSASYEQYF. Based on the CDR3 plus reference TRBV11-2 and TRBJ2-7, the full variable domain is EAGVAQSPRYKIIEKRQSVAFWCNPISGHATLYWYQQILGQGPKLLIQFQNNGVVDDSQLPKDRFSAERLKGVDSTLKIQPAKLEDSAVYLCASSFGTSASYEQYFGPGTRLTVT.

In its sample, this clone was seen once. V usage is TRBV21-1 and J usage is TRBJ1-3; TRBD1 is the table's D call and was not checked against the DNA. TRBV21-1 is a documented pseudogene. This CDR3 has 13 residues. The CDR3: CASSNNSGNTIYF. The CDR3 DNA reads TGTGCCAGCAGCAACAACTCTGGAAACACCATATATTTT.

This rearrangement joins TRBV7-2 to TRBJ2-4; TRBD2 agrees at 7 bases. The CDR3 runs 15 residues. CDR1 and CDR2 (germline): SGHTA, FQGNSA. CDR3 protein: CSSEFGSGLGNIQYF. The CDR3 DNA follows: TGTTCATCAGAGTTTGGTAGCGGGCTCGGAAACATTCAGTACTTC.

The count of this clone is one. The chain couples TRBV6-6 to TRBJ2-7, with 10 nucleotides matching TRBD1. V was clipped by 8 bases and J by 5 bases; unmatched bases: 15. The germline V gene has CDR1 MNHNY and CDR2 SVGAGI (reference sequence). The CDR3 spans 16 residues. CDR3 protein: CASGRPSDRGNHEQYF. In nucleotides, the CDR3 is TGTGCCAGCGGGAGACCCTCGGACAGGGGGAACCACGAGCAGTACTTC.

The gene calls are TRBV6-2 or TRBV6-3 and TRBJ2-3; TRBD2 agrees at 7 bases. CDR3 length: 15 residues. Germline V gene lookup returns CDR1 MNHEY and CDR2 SVGEGT. V dropped 3 bases and J dropped 3; count of bases not matched to a gene: 6. Here the CDR3 DNA reads TGTGCCAGCAGTTATCCGGGACTATTAACAGATACGCAGTATTTT. The encoded protein is CASSYPGLLTDTQYF.

V is TRBV19 and J is TRBJ1-3; D may be TRBD1 (5 bases). Trimming shortened V by 5 bases and J by 0 bases, and 11 bases separated the two germline ends. This CDR3 spans 15 amino acids. Per the germline V gene, CDR1 is LNHDA and CDR2 is SQIVND (reference sequence). CDR3 amino acids: CASSDSHFSGNTIYF. In DNA form, the CDR3 reads TGTGCCAGTAGTGACAGCCATTTCTCTGGAAACACCATATATTTT.

The rearrangement uses TRBV29-1 and TRBJ2-4, with D possibly being TRBD1 (6 bases). Germline assignment: CDR1 SQVTM and CDR2 ANQGSEA. The germline V and J ends were trimmed by 6 bases and 8 bases, with 14 bases remaining between them. The CDR3 loop spans 12 amino acids. The CDR3, as DNA: TGCAGCGTACTAGGACAGACAGACATTCAGTACTTC. Its translation: CSVLGQTDIQYF.

This chain joins TRBV27 and TRBJ1-3; D remains ambiguous. This CDR3 is built from 17 residues. V was cut by 0 bases and J by 4 bases, with 16 bases left in between. Germline-derived CDR1 and CDR2 are MNHEY and SMNVEV (reference sequence). CDR3 in amino acids: CASSLSGASRFGNTIYF. Here the CDR3 DNA reads TGTGCCAGCAGTTTATCTGGCGCAAGCCGTTTCGGAAACACCATATATTTT.

Only one count was recorded for this clone. The chain carries TRBV6-2 or TRBV6-3 and TRBJ2-5; D is perhaps TRBD1 (5 bases). V was pared by 0 bases and J by 9 bases, with 5 bases between. Germline CDR1 reads MNHEY; CDR2 reads SVGEGT. There are 11 residues in the CDR3. CDR3: CASSYSGAQYF. The CDR3 DNA follows: TGTGCCAGCAGTTACTCAGGGGCCCAGTACTTC.

The CDR3 protein is CATSRDNRPNTEAFF. The CDR3 nucleotides read TGTGCCACCAGCAGAGACAACAGACCGAACACTGAAGCTTTCTTT. The rearrangement links TRBV15 to TRBJ1-1; D gene unclear. Trimming pared 0 bases from V and 1 base from J, leaving 9 bases between. The CDR3 sequence is 15 residues long. Per the germline V gene, CDR1 is LNHNV and CDR2 is YYDKDF (reference sequence).

The chain uses TRBV28 and TRBJ2-2, with unresolved D. The CDR3 has 11 residues. V gave up 6 bases and J gave up 9 bases, with 8 bases separating them. Germline values: CDR1 MDHEN, CDR2 SYDVKM. The CDR3 DNA is TGTGCCAGCAGGTCGCCCCGGGAGCTGTTTTTT. It specifies CASRSPRELFF.

V gene TRBV5-1 combines with J gene TRBJ2-2; D is possibly TRBD2 (6 bases). Trimming left V 0 bases short and J 2 bases short, with 11 bases between. The CDR3 length is 16 residues. The germline CDR1 and CDR2 sequences are SGHRS and YFSETQ. Written as DNA, the CDR3 is TGCGCCAGCAGCTTGGATGGAGGGGTTAACACCGGGGAGCTGTTTTTT. Protein sequence: CASSLDGGVNTGELFF. Based on the CDR3 plus reference TRBV5-1 and TRBJ2-2, the full variable domain is KAGVTQTPRYLIKTRGQQVTLSCSPISGHRSVSWYQQTPGQGLQFLFEYFSETQRNKGNFPGRFSGRQFSNSRSEMNVSTLELGDSALYLCASSLDGGVNTGELFFGEGSRLTVL.